The subject of this entry is one TCR beta chain. Its antigen is unidentified. This record belongs to a study of T cell responses to AZD1222 COVID-19 vaccine. About the study: Analyses pooled second doses at about 4 or about 12 weeks.

The CDR3 totals 14 residues. Unmatched junction bases numbered 7, after V lost 5 bases and J lost 5 bases. Germline-derived CDR1 and CDR2 are SGHTA and FQGNSA. Whole-study findings and limits: Only after the peak T cell response were repertoires sampled. Donors were mostly white British, more females; clonal diversity possibly underestimated. A reported finding is that nearly half of spike-specific TCRs target unmutated variant regions.

TCRdb's copy holds only in-frame clones and misses some; the assay was immunoSEQ multiplex PCR. Seen here are more than 70,000 clones, about 85% observed once, and the top ten hold less than 1.6%. The J gene is TRBJ1-1, the V gene TRBV7-2, with 8 bases lining up with TRBD1. The input for sequencing was peripheral blood, taken on day 0 of AZD1222 vaccination. The receptor's source is an adult in good health. CDR3 in DNA: TGTGCCAGCAGCACGCGACAGGGGAGGACTGAAGCTTTCTTT. Its translation: CASSTRQGRTEAFF.